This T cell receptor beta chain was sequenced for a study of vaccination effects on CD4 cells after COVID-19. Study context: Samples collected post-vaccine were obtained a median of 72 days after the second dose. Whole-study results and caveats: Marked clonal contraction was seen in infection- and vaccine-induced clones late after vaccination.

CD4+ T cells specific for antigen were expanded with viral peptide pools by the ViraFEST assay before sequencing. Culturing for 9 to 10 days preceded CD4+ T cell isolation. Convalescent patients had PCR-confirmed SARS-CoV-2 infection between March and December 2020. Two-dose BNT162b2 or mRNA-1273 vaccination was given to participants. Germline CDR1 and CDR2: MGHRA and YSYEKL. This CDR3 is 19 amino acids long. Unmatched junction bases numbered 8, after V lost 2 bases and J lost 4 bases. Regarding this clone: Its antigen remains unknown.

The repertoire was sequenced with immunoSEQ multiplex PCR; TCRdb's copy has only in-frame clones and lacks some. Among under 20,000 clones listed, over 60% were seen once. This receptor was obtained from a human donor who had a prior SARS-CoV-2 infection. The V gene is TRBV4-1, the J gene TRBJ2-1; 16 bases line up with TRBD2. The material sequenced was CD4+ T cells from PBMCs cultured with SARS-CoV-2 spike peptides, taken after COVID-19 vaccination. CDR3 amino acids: CASSQYSLGLAGGYNEQFF. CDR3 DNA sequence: TGCGCCAGCAGCCAATACTCCCTGGGACTAGCGGGAGGGTACAATGAGCAGTTCTTC.